This TCR beta chain was identified during a study of T cell repertoires in cytomegalovirus infection. Across the whole study: Indications of both CMV infection and matching HLA type were provided by public TCR beta signatures.

As regards this clonotype: The antigen remains undetermined.

The CDR3 spans 13 residues. V was trimmed by 0 bases and J by 5 bases, leaving 7 bases between them. Per germline, CDR1 WNHNN and CDR2 SYGVQD (reference sequence). One entry per CDR3 protein results from TCRdb running MiXCR on the reads. The sample comprises about 900,000 distinct CDR3 sequences, roughly 30% of which are singletons, and 11% to 15% rests with the top ten. Source: cultured CD8+ T cells from PBMCs, taken from culture after CMV antigen stimulation. This TCR derives from a human donor in good health (CMV status not recorded). Some clones in this sample may be carry-over from other donors' samples. This rearrangement joins TRBV10-1 to TRBJ1-2; no clear D. CDR3 sequence (DNA): TGCGCCAGCAGTGAGTCCAGAGCTTATGGCTACACCTTC. Translating gives CASSESRAYGYTF.